Listed below are T cell receptor beta chains from one sample, sequenced in a study of identical twins. TCRdb independently ran MiXCR on the 5' RACE reads; one entry per CDR3 protein. The table shows fewer than 650,000 distinct CDR3 sequences, with roughly 7.1% occurring only once. The same sample was also studied in work on yellow fever vaccine responses in identical twins.

What was sequenced was PBMCs. Receptors originate from a woman between 18 and 29 years old in good health. CDR3s include the opening cysteine and the closing phenylalanine or tryptophan. Size is omitted from some rows. Given values are once, few, many or a class for expanded clones.

J | size | V | CDR3
TRBJ2-7 | few | TRBV29-1 | CSVELAGAMPYEQYF
TRBJ2-3 | few | TRBV7-9 | CASSHFRTSTDTQYF
TRBJ2-7 | - | TRBV5-1 | CASSLVQGGRFFF
TRBJ1-2 | many | TRBV20-1 | CSARRGGFGYGYTF
TRBJ2-1 | many | TRBV5-1 | CASSLIQSSYNEQFF
TRBJ2-1 | many | TRBV9 | CASSDPGRIAGGKTYNEQFF
TRBJ2-7 | - | TRBV23-1 | CASSPRREGRFYEQYF
TRBJ2-2 | many | TRBV10-2 | CASSQTGANTGELFF
TRBJ1-2 | - | TRBV6-5 | CASSYVGRTNYGYTF
TRBJ2-1 | - | TRBV24-1 | CATSDSTGLNEQFF
TRBJ2-2 | - | TRBV5-1 | CASSLASRANTGELFF
TRBJ2-4 | few | TRBV27 | CASWRDATSNNIQYF
TRBJ2-5 | many | TRBV5-1 | CASSWEGAETQYF
TRBJ2-1 | few | TRBV15 | CATSRVPAWVASSYNEQFF
TRBJ2-1 | - | TRBV25-1 | CASSESNSGPMNEQFF
TRBJ1-1 | many | TRBV5-1 | CASSWDRMNTEAFF
TRBJ2-5 | few | TRBV10-2 | CASRIDRVETQYF
TRBJ1-1 | many | TRBV7-2 | CASSEIQGARGEAFF
TRBJ2-1 | many | TRBV29-1 | CSALSNRPSSYNEQFF
TRBJ2-3 | - | TRBV12-3/TRBV12-4 | CASSFMGAADTQYF
TRBJ2-5 | - | TRBV5-1 | CASSGADREETQYF
TRBJ1-5 | - | TRBV20-1 | CSASFTGGGGQPQHF
TRBJ2-3 | - | TRBV10-3 | CAISDSGITDTQYF
TRBJ1-3 | many | TRBV28 | CASRGRGSAAGNTIYF
TRBJ2-1 | many | TRBV12-3/TRBV12-4 | CASSFGGRGNNEQFF
TRBJ2-2 | - | TRBV20-1 | CSARLAQDWYTGELFF
TRBJ2-1 | few | TRBV5-6 | CASSSLAYNEQFF
TRBJ2-2 | few | TRBV7-8 | CASSLLPGQGGSPGELFF
TRBJ1-2 | - | TRBV7-6 | CASSPGQGNFYGYTF
TRBJ2-6 | few | TRBV15 | CATGQGSSGANVLTF
TRBJ2-3 | many | TRBV6-5 | CASSYSTSGGAGTQYF
TRBJ2-1 | many | TRBV4-1 | CASSQDDRGSYNEQFF
TRBJ2-1 | - | TRBV5-1 | CASSTQTGASYNEQFF
TRBJ2-3 | few | TRBV11-2 | CASRPSGRAWDTQYF
TRBJ2-7 | - | TRBV6-5 | CASSSGLAGGRASYEQYF
TRBJ2-7 | many | TRBV7-8 | CASSRPGGSSYEQYF
TRBJ1-1 | - | TRBV6-1 | CASGRRGWAGRANTEAFF
TRBJ2-3 | few | TRBV7-2 | CASSLFLPADTQYF
TRBJ1-5 | - | TRBV20-1 | CSAREDFGQLNQPQHF
TRBJ2-5 | - | TRBV7-9 | CASSPGSAQETQYF
TRBJ2-5 | once | TRBV15 | CATTRGTAQETQYF
TRBJ2-2 | few | TRBV11-3 | CASVSPRGRTGELFF
TRBJ2-3 | - | TRBV6-5 | CASSYSSGRTDTQYF
TRBJ2-7 | few | TRBV28 | CASSFPPIQHEQYF
TRBJ2-1 | many | TRBV5-1 | CASSLASGNEQFF
TRBJ2-5 | - | TRBV15 | CATSRSVDRYQETQYF
TRBJ2-7 | few | TRBV20-1 | CSARVGAGAGEQYF
TRBJ1-2 | many | TRBV12-3/TRBV12-4 | CASSLGTGGGYGYTF
TRBJ2-1 | - | TRBV7-3 | CASSSPTSAGEQLF
TRBJ2-3 | few | TRBV2 | CASSRSGEGTDTQYF
TRBJ1-2 | - | TRBV12-3/TRBV12-4 | CASSSGTGGRRDYGYTF
TRBJ2-5 | - | TRBV3-1 | CASSHPPGKAGAGETQYF
TRBJ1-2 | few | TRBV12-3/TRBV12-4 | CASSPLQETRGYTF
TRBJ2-5 | once | TRBV7-9 | CACSQTSGRGETQYF
TRBJ1-4 | - | TRBV4-1 | CASSQVGWGLFF